These T cell receptor beta chains were read from a single sample in a study of T cell clones after liver transplantation. The repertoire was sequenced with immunoSEQ multiplex PCR; TCRdb's copy has only in-frame clones and lacks some. The table has 55,000 to 75,000 clones, 80% to 95% seen once; the top ten hold 0.95% to 1%. The source material was CD4+ T cells from blood, sampled roughly 26 months after liver transplant. Every receptor here comes from a human patient who received a liver transplant. Some T cells may possibly be graft donor cells. CDR3s include the opening cysteine and the closing phenylalanine or tryptophan. Each record gives: V gene, CDR3 protein.

>TRBV5-1
CASSHAEPSTGELFF
>TRBV4-2
CASSQASEETQYF
>TRBV28
CASSPGGRTEAFF
>TRBV7-8
CASSLMTSANYGYTF
>TRBV6-5
CASSYSTAGELFF
>TRBV11-1
CASTQLVKSYNEQFF
>TRBV6-6
CASREGASGYTF
>TRBV7-8
CASSLRDRVTGELFF
>TRBV27
CASSLRDRGGYTF
>TRBV5-1
CASSGVYSYEQYF
>TRBV6-5
CASSQVGSVTGELFF
>TRBV7-2
CASSSLETQYF
>TRBV4-2
CASSQDERERDNEQFF
>TRBV19
CASSISSGINEQFF
>TRBV4-2
CASSQAGRQGTDTQYF
>TRBV23-1
CASSPLGVFNEQFF
>TRBV6-1
CASSEGLAGVYEQYF
>TRBV6-1
CASTSYSYNEQFF
>TRBV6-6
CARGTSEAYEQYF